This T cell receptor beta chain was identified in a study of cytomegalovirus exposure and HLA in healthy donors. The study's findings and limits: There were 160 or so TCR beta chains listed as cytomegalovirus-associated.

This clone was detected only once. What it recognizes is unknown. The table came from immunoSEQ multiplex PCR; TCRdb's copy has only in-frame clones and leaves some out. Found here are 100,000 to 150,000 clones, roughly 89% of them singletons; the top ten hold more than 0.95%. This CDR3 region has 14 residues. Trimming cost V 8 bases and J 2 bases; bases outside gene matches: 6. Germline V lookup: CDR1 KGHSH, CDR2 LQKENI. It was the roughly 130-subject validation cohort, separate from the approximately 690-subject first cohort, to which the donors belonged. The TCR sequence derives from a young woman in good health and CMV-seronegative. Sequenced sample: PBMCs. This chain links TRBV18 with TRBJ2-7; 10 bases are a match to TRBD2. The CDR3 region is CASTSGTTAYEQYF. In DNA form, the CDR3 reads TGTGCCAGCACTAGCGGGACGACGGCCTACGAGCAGTACTTC.